Sequencing of this TCR beta chain was carried out in a study of cytomegalovirus exposure and HLA in healthy donors. Whole-study context: Around 78 million unique TCRs, all from HLA-typed donors, were included in an early release of the data. Study-level points and caveats: V segments that were indistinguishable, TRBV6-2 and TRBV6-3 among them, were omitted from analysis.

With 60 Vbeta and 13 Jbeta primers, the PCR was carried out. Profiled with immunoSEQ multiplex PCR; TCRdb holds only in-frame clones, not every one. The table records about 130,000 clones, 73% of them present only once. Note on this clone: The target antigen is unknown.

This CDR3 spans 15 amino acids. From germline, CDR1 is SQVTM and CDR2 ANQGSEA. Trimming removed 1 base from V and 5 bases from J; junction bases left unmatched: 6. The chain has TRBV29-1 and TRBJ2-3; 10 bases map to TRBD2. The specimen was PBMCs. This TCR was sampled from a man aged 55 to 70 in good health and CMV-seropositive. The DNA of the CDR3 is TGCAGCGTTGAAGGCCTAGCGGGGGTCAGAGATACGCAGTATTTT. Translated, it gives CSVEGLAGVRDTQYF.